One sample yielded the 18 T cell receptor beta chains listed below, sequenced in a study of cytomegalovirus exposure and HLA in healthy donors. In the PCR, 60 Vbeta and 13 Jbeta primers were used. Repertoires were generated with immunoSEQ multiplex PCR, while TCRdb's copy carries only in-frame clones and drops some. Recorded for this sample: approximately 180,000 clones. Specimen: PBMCs. These receptor sequences come from a man aged 25-45 years in good health and CMV-seronegative.

The rearrangement uses TRBV7-6 and TRBJ1-5; maybe TRBD1 (5 bases). Looked up from germline, CDR1 is SGHVS and CDR2 is FNYEAQ. This CDR3 has 13 residues. V was pared by 2 bases and J by 7 bases, with 9 bases between. The CDR3 here is CASSLQGNQPQHF. The CDR3, as DNA: TGTGCCAGCAGCTTACAGGGAAACCAGCCCCAGCATTTT.

This sequence joins TRBV5-1 and TRBJ1-1, with D unresolved. Germline V lookup: CDR1 SGHRS, CDR2 YFSETQ. Between the trimmed V and J ends, which lost 0 bases and 4 bases, there was a span of 13 bases. The CDR3 sequence is 15 residues long. The DNA for the CDR3 is TGCGCCAGCAGCTTGGTGCAGGCACGTGGCACTGAAGCTTTCTTT. It translates to CASSLVQARGTEAFF.

V and J are TRBV18 and TRBJ2-1, with 10 bases matching TRBD1. CDR3 length: 19 amino acids. Losses at the gene ends were 0 bases for V and 4 bases for J; bases not matched to a gene: 12. Germline-derived CDR1 and CDR2 are KGHSH and LQKENI. The CDR3 spells CASSPPGQGPLDGYNEQFF. Written as DNA, the CDR3 is TGTGCCAGCTCACCACCGGGACAGGGGCCCTTGGATGGATACAATGAGCAGTTCTTC.

This chain uses TRBV7-9 with TRBJ2-3; 9 nucleotides line up with TRBD2. Germline values: CDR1 SEHNR, CDR2 FQNEAQ (reference sequence). Germline trimming cut 5 bases from V and 6 bases from J; bases unmatched to any gene: 12. The CDR3 consists of 16 residues. CDR3 in DNA: TGTGCCAGCAGCGTGCGCGGGGGGGGGACATCCGATACGCAGTATTTT. Translating it yields CASSVRGGGTSDTQYF.

The chain employs TRBV7-9 and TRBJ1-5; the D gene is possibly TRBD1 (6 bases). The germline gives CDR1 SEHNR, CDR2 FQNEAQ (reference sequence). The CDR3 length is 16 residues. V shed 5 bases and J shed 4 bases, with 18 bases lying between them. The CDR3 region is CASSPDTGISNQPQHF. Here the CDR3 DNA reads TGTGCCAGCAGCCCTGATACAGGGATTTCGAATCAGCCCCAGCATTTT. The whole variable domain, remainder taken from reference TRBV7-9 and TRBJ1-5, is DTGVSQNPRHKITKRGQNVTFRCDPISEHNRLYWYRQTLGQGPEFLTYFQNEAQLEKSRLLSDRFSAERPKGSFSTLEIQRTEQGDSAMYLCASSPDTGISNQPQHFGDGTRLSIL.

This sequence joins TRBV28 and TRBJ1-1; D is uncertain. V was cut by 10 bases and J by 0 bases, with 9 bases left in between. CDR3 length: 12 residues. In germline, CDR1 is MDHEN, CDR2 SYDVKM. CDR3 region: CATHSMNTEAFF. CDR3 coding DNA: TGTGCCACCCACTCTATGAACACTGAAGCTTTCTTT.

The chain has TRBV5-1 and TRBJ1-4, with 7 positions matching TRBD1. Germline V gives CDR1 SGHRS, CDR2 YFSETQ. Trimming removed 2 bases from V and 2 bases from J; junction bases left unmatched: 3. There are 15 residues in the CDR3. The CDR3 DNA sequence: TGCGCCAGCAGCTTAACGGGACAGACTAATGAAAAACTGTTTTTT. Its protein product is CASSLTGQTNEKLFF.

The chain is built from TRBV5-1 and TRBJ1-4, with D hard to call. Germline CDR1 SGHRS, CDR2 YFSETQ. The length of the CDR3 is 15 residues. Between the trimmed V and J ends, which lost 0 bases and 0 bases, there was a span of 6 bases. The CDR3 protein is CASSLEAATNEKLFF. As DNA, the CDR3 is TGCGCCAGCAGCTTGGAGGCGGCAACTAATGAAAAACTGTTTTTT.

The rearrangement uses TRBV25-1 and TRBJ2-2, with 9 bases matching TRBD2. Trimming cost V 4 bases and J 1 base; bases outside gene matches: 4. The CDR3 spans 16 residues. Germline CDR1 is MGHDK and CDR2 is SYGVNS. CDR3 nucleotides: TGTGCCAGCAGTGTTGAACTAGCGGGGAACACCGGGGAGCTGTTTTTT. It codes for CASSVELAGNTGELFF.

This chain connects TRBV13 to TRBJ1-6; D possibly corresponds to TRBD1 (5 bases). CDR1 is PRHDT, CDR2 FYEKMQ, per germline (reference sequence). The V and J ends lost 0 bases and 9 bases respectively, with 12 bases between them. The CDR3 loop spans 15 amino acids. CDR3 sequence: CASSLGAGPGSPLHF. In nucleotides, the CDR3 is TGTGCCAGCAGCTTAGGGGCAGGGCCGGGTTCACCCCTCCACTTT.

The chain has TRBV19 and TRBJ1-2; the match to TRBD1 covers 7 bases. Germline V gene data show CDR1 as LNHDA and CDR2 as SQIVND (reference sequence). The V gene end was trimmed by 5 bases and the J gene end by 0 bases; junction bases not matched to a gene: 6. This CDR3 comprises 15 residues. The CDR3 sequence: CASSPFQGANYGYTF. The CDR3 DNA follows: TGTGCCAGTAGTCCCTTTCAGGGGGCTAACTATGGCTACACCTTC.

The chain has TRBV10-1 and TRBJ2-5, with a tentative D call TRBD1 (6 bases). V was cut by 4 bases and J by 1 base, with 10 bases left in between. CDR1 and CDR2 (germline): WNHNN, SYGVQD (reference sequence). The CDR3 has 14 amino acids. The CDR3 reads CASSGAGAQETQYF. The CDR3 region has the DNA TGCGCCAGCAGTGGGGCAGGGGCCCAAGAGACCCAGTACTTC.

V gene TRBV6-6 combines with J gene TRBJ1-4, with TRBD1 as a possible D gene (5 bases). The CDR3 has 15 amino acids. CDR1 and CDR2 (germline): MNHNY, SVGAGI (reference sequence). The ends were cut back, 4 bases at V and 8 bases at J, with 17 bases in the middle. The CDR3 spells CASSSLGGSEEKLFF. The CDR3 DNA follows: TGTGCCAGCAGTTCCTTGGGGGGTTCGGAAGAAAAACTGTTTTTT.

The J gene is TRBJ2-1, the V gene TRBV4-2, with 7 positions matching TRBD2. Germline CDR1 LGHNA, CDR2 YNFKEQ. J lost 2 bases, V lost 1 base, and 11 bases had no gene match. The CDR3 contains 18 residues. CDR3 DNA sequence: TGTGCCAGCAGCCAAGTATCCACGATCCTAGCGGCCTACAATGAGCAGTTCTTC. It translates to CASSQVSTILAAYNEQFF.

The chain links TRBV30 to TRBJ2-5, with 8 bases that match TRBD2. V lost 4 bases to trimming and J lost 4 bases; unmatched junction nucleotides: 8. This CDR3 region has 14 residues. Germline V CDR1 and CDR2: GTSNPN, SVGIG (reference sequence). CDR3 region: CAWTLRGARETQYF. The DNA of the CDR3 is TGTGCCTGGACCCTGCGGGGGGCGCGAGAGACCCAGTACTTC.

This chain uses TRBV28 with TRBJ2-2; 14 bases are shared with TRBD2. CDR3 size: 16 residues. Germline lookup yields CDR1 MDHEN and CDR2 SYDVKM. V lost 4 bases to trimming and J lost 5 bases; unmatched junction nucleotides: 3. CDR3: CASSSWTSGRTGELFF. CDR3 DNA sequence: TGTGCCAGCAGTTCCTGGACTAGCGGGAGGACCGGGGAGCTGTTTTTT.

The rearrangement uses TRBV14 and TRBJ1-2; tentative D call: TRBD1 (6 bases). CDR1 SGHDN and CDR2 FVKESK come from the germline V gene. Trimming took 1 base from V and 4 from J, leaving 19 bases between them. The CDR3 runs 17 residues. The CDR3 bases are TGTGCCAGCAGCCAAGGGTCCGCACAGGGAGAAGGCTATGGCTACACCTTC. Translated, it gives CASSQGSAQGEGYGYTF.

The V and J genes are TRBV15 and TRBJ1-1; a weak D match, TRBD1 (6 bases). Between the trimmed V and J ends, which lost 5 bases and 4 bases, there was a span of 17 bases. CDR1 is LNHNV and CDR2 is YYDKDF in the germline V gene (reference sequence). The CDR3 loop spans 15 amino acids. This CDR3 is CATSGTAGVVTEAFF. CDR3 nucleotide sequence: TGTGCCACCAGCGGGACGGCAGGGGTGGTCACTGAAGCTTTCTTT.